This T cell receptor beta chain derives from a study of human T cells and chemical hapten exposure. Time point in this sample: patch test 2, 6 weeks after DPC sensitization. Indicated treatment: therapeutic diphenylcyclopropenone sensitization with weekly scalp DPC. Looked up from germline, CDR1 is SEHNR and CDR2 is FQNEAQ (reference sequence). This CDR3 has 13 amino acids. Trimming shortened V by 5 bases and J by 4 bases, and 6 bases separated the two germline ends. This clonotype showed up many times. Unique molecular identifiers were attached to individual cDNA molecules during library preparation. TCRdb recomputed calls from the RACE reads with MiXCR, one row per CDR3 protein. The profile shows 330,000 or so distinct CDR3 sequences, 6% to 7% of them singletons.

This sequence was found in a woman under 30 with alopecia areata. Some clones in this sample may be carry-over from other donors' samples. The rearrangement joins TRBV7-9 to TRBJ1-6; D is ambiguous. The sequencing used whole blood, collected in connection with sensitization to the hapten diphenylcyclopropenone (DPC). The CDR3 loop reads CASSDGYNSPLHF. The DNA of the CDR3 is TGTGCCAGCAGCGACGGTTATAATTCACCCCTCCACTTT. The variable domain in full, completed from reference TRBV7-9 and TRBJ1-6, reads DTGVSQNPRHKITKRGQNVTFRCDPISEHNRLYWYRQTLGQGPEFLTYFQNEAQLEKSRLLSDRFSAERPKGSFSTLEIQRTEQGDSAMYLCASSDGYNSPLHFGNGTRLTVT.